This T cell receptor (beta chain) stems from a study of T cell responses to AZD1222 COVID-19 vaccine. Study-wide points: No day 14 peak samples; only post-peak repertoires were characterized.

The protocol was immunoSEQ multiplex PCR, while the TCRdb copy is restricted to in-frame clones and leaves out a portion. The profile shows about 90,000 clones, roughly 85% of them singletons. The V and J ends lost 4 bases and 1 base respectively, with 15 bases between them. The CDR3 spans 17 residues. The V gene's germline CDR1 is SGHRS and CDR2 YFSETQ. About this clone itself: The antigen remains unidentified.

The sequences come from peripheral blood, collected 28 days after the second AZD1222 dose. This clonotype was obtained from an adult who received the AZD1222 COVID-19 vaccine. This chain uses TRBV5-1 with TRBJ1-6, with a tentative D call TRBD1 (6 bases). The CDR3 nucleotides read TGCGCCAGCAGCGGGGGAACAGGGCCATCCTATAATTCACCCCTCCACTTT. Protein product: CASSGGTGPSYNSPLHF.